The clone carrying this T cell receptor (beta chain) was picked up a small number of times. Its target is unknown. One end of the junction does not line up with germline, which may come from a read error. This sample is part of a study of breast tumors, draining lymph nodes, adjacent tissues. Whole-study results and caveats: Luminal-like breast cancer showed significantly higher tumor–nontumor repertoire similarity than basal-like. Tumors had less TCR diversity than lymph nodes, more than nontumor tissue. The data were judged consistent with most tumor T cells coming from lymph node and expanding in tumor.

Breast cancer patients provided tissue from their axillary draining lymph nodes. Each CDR3 protein is one row after TCRdb ran MiXCR on the multiplex PCR reads. The data show around 230,000 distinct CDR3 sequences, with under 40% seen just once and approximately 3.5% held by the top ten. The CDR3 runs to 14 residues. Germline CDR1 is LGHNA and CDR2 is YSLEER. The TCR was taken from a female donor with breast cancer. Some clones in this sample may be carry-over from other donors' samples. V and J are TRBV4-3 and TRBJ2-4, with D uncertain. Sequences were obtained from axillary lymph node tissue. CDR3 sequence: CASSQDRVPAPRSF. The CDR3 DNA reads TGCGCCAGCAGCCAAGATCGGGTCCCTGCTCCCCGGTCGTTC.